This T cell receptor (beta chain) is from a study of T cell responses to AZD1222 COVID-19 vaccine. Study results and limitations: Increased Spike-specific TCR breadth and depth were observed after two AZD1222 doses. The donor cohort was predominantly white British with a female majority, and clonal diversity may have been underestimated. Across spike, vaccine-associated CD4 TCRs were found, dominant at 160-218 and 743-854.

This table comes from immunoSEQ multiplex PCR, and its TCRdb copy is limited to in-frame clones, with some not included. The data show 120,000 to 150,000 clones, approximately 88% seen once. In regard to this clone: Its antigen is not known.

This CDR3 contains 15 residues. The junction had 9 bases not matched to a gene; V was cut back by 5 bases and J by 5 bases. Per the germline V gene, CDR1 is WSHSY and CDR2 is SAAADI. The rearrangement joins TRBV10-2 to TRBJ2-5; 9 nucleotides match TRBD2. Specimen: peripheral blood, collected on day 0 of AZD1222 vaccination. The source is an adult in good health. The CDR3 reads CASSKRAGGAETQYF. Here the CDR3 DNA reads TGCGCCAGCAGTAAACGAGCGGGGGGCGCGGAGACCCAGTACTTC.